Described below is a single T cell receptor beta chain sequence and its context. What it recognizes is unknown. Other DNA sequences in this sample translate to the same CDR3. The germline CDR1 and CDR2 sequences are GTSNPN and SVGIG (reference sequence). The CDR3 has 14 amino acids. The ends were cut back, 0 bases at V and 6 bases at J, with 12 bases in the middle. The primer mix had 60 Vbeta and 13 Jbeta primers. The table came from immunoSEQ multiplex PCR; TCRdb's copy has only in-frame clones and leaves some out. Of almost 200,000 clones listed, around 78% were seen once; the top ten hold 1.5% to 2%. This sample stems from a study of cytomegalovirus exposure and HLA in healthy donors. Study details: The early release's HLA-typed donors yielded some 85 million unique TCRs. Study-level points and caveats: In a later analysis, TCR beta V- and J-gene trimming showed a link to a missense DCLRE1C variant.

Sequenced sample: PBMCs. The rearrangement links TRBV30 to TRBJ1-5; D is unclear. The TCR originated in a man aged 25-45 years in good health and CMV-seronegative. CDR3 in amino acids: CAWSVGEMGQPQHF. DNA of the CDR3: TGTGCCTGGAGTGTCGGGGAAATGGGTCAGCCCCAGCATTTT.